This section outlines one T cell receptor (beta chain) sequence together with its context. Antigen unknown. Sorted naive or memory CD4+ cells met CEF peptides for roughly nine days. V dropped 2 bases and J dropped 4 bases, with 8 bases sitting between them. CDR1 is SGHTA, CDR2 FQGNSA, per germline. CDR3 length: 14 amino acids. The data belong to a study of CD4 T cells in relation to SARS-CoV-2 and coronaviruses. At the level of the study: Convalescent donors were aged roughly 20 to 75, with median around 37 years. General study findings and limits: According to naive versus memory sequencing, detected responses are memory recall, not newly primed. No crossreactivity against non-spike viral proteins was tested here.

Assay: immunoSEQ multiplex PCR; the TCRdb copy retains only in-frame clones and omits some. The sample has 38,000 or so clones; around 77% are singletons. What was sequenced was memory CD4+ T cells from PBMCs, cultured in vitro. This TCR derives from an adult with COVID-19. The chain has TRBV7-2 and TRBJ2-2; D unclear. DNA for the CDR3: TGTGCCAGCAGCTTACAAGGGATCACCGGGGAGCTGTTTTTT. Protein: CASSLQGITGELFF. The full variable domain, with the rest looked up from reference TRBV7-2 and TRBJ2-2, is GAGVSQSPSNKVTEKGKDVELRCDPISGHTALYWYRQSLGQGLEFLIYFQGNSAPDKSGLPSDRFSAERTGGSVSTLTIQRTQQEDSAVYLCASSLQGITGELFFGEGSRLTVL.